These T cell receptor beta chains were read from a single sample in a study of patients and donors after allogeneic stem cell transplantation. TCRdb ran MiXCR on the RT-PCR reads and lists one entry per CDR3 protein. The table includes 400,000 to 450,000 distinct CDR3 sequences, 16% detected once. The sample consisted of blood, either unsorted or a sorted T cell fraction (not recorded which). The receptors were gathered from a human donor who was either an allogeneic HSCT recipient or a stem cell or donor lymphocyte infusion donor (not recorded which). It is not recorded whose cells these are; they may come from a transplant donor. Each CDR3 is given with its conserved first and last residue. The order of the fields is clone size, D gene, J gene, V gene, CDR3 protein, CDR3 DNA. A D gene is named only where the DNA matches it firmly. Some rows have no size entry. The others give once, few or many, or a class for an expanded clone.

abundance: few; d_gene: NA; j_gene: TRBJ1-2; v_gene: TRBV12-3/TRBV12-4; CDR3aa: CASTFYGYTF; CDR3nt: TGTGCCAGCACCTTTTATGGCTACACCTTC
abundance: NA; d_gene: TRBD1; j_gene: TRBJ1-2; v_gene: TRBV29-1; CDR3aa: CSYRTGEDYGYTF; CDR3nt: TGCAGCTATCGGACAGGGGAGGACTATGGCTACACCTTC
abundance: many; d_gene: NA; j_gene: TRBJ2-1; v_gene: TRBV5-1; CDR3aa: CASKVGLSYNEQFF; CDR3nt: TGCGCCAGCAAGGTGGGCCTCTCCTACAATGAGCAGTTCTTC
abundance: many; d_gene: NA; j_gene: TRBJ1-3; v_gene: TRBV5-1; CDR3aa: CASSRDSGNTIYF; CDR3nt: TGCGCCAGCAGCCGGGACTCTGGAAACACCATATATTTT
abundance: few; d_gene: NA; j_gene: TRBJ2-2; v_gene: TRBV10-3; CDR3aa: CATTKKASGELFF; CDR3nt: TGTGCCACAACAAAAAAGGCGTCCGGGGAGCTGTTTTTT
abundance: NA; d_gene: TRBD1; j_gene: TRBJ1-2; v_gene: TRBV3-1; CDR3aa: CASSQGQGANYGYTF; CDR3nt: TGTGCCAGCAGCCAAGGACAGGGGGCGAACTATGGCTACACCTTC
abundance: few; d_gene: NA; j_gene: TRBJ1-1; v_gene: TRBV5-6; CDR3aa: CASIMSGYTEAFF; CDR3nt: TGTGCCAGCATCATGTCTGGTTACACTGAAGCTTTCTTT
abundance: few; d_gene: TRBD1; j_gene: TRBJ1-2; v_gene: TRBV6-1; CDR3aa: CASRTGFADIYGYTF; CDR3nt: TGTGCCAGTAGGACAGGCTTTGCCGATATCTATGGCTACACCTTC
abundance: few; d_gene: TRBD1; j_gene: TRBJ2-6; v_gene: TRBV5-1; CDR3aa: CASSFPFQGAPGLANVLTF; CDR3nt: TGCGCCAGCAGCTTTCCTTTTCAGGGGGCGCCTGGTTTGGCCAACGTCCTGACTTTC
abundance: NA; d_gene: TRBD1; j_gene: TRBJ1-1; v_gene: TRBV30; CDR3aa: CAWRMTGTWRAEAFF; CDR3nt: TGTGCCTGGAGAATGACAGGGACATGGAGGGCTGAAGCTTTCTTT
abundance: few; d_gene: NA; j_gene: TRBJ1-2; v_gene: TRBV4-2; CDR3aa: CASRRGGGYTF; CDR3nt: TGTGCCAGCAGAAGGGGAGGTGGCTACACCTTC
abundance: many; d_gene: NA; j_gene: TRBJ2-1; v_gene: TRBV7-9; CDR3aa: CASSSGTLMGDEQFF; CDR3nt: TGTGCCAGCAGCTCCGGGACTTTGATGGGAGATGAGCAGTTCTTC
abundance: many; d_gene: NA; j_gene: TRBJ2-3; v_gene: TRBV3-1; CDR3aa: CASSQAPTPTRDTQYF; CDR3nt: TGTGCCAGCAGCCAAGCCCCGACCCCGACCCGAGATACGCAGTATTTT
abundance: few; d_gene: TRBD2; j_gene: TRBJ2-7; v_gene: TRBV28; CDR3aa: CASSFTTRSGRSYEQYF; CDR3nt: TGTGCCAGCAGTTTCACTACCCGTAGCGGGAGGAGTTACGAGCAGTACTTC
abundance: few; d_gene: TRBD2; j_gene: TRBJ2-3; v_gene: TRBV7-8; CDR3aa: CASSLGRPSGGATDTQYF; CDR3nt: TGTGCCAGCAGCTTAGGGAGGCCTAGCGGGGGGGCAACAGATACGCAGTATTTT
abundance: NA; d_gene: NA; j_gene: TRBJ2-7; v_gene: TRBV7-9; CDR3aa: CASSLEGFYEQYF; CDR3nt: TGTGCCAGCAGCTTAGAAGGGTTCTACGAGCAGTACTTC
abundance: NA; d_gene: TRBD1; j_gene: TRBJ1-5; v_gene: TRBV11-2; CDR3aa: CASSLGTGGPQPQHF; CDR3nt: TGTGCCAGCAGCTTAGGGACAGGGGGGCCTCAGCCCCAGCATTTT
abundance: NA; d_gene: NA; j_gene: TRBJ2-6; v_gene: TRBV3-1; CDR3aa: CASSDQGVNVLTF; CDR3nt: TGTGCCAGCAGCGATCAGGGTGTCAACGTCCTGACTTTC
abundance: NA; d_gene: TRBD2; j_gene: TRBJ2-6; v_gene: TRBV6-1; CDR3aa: CASGGGRPGANVLTF; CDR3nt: TGTGCCAGTGGGGGGGGGAGACCTGGGGCCAACGTCCTGACTTTC
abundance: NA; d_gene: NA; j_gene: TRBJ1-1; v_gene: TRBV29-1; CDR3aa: CSVPLETEAFF; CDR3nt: TGCAGCGTCCCCCTTGAAACTGAAGCTTTCTTT
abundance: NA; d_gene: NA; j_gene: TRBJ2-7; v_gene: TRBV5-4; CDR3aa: CASSFGQQVSYEQYF; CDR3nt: TGTGCCAGCAGCTTTGGCCAACAGGTTTCGTACGAGCAGTACTTC
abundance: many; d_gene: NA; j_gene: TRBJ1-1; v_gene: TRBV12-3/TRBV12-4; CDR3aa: CASTGQWGRVGAFF; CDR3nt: TGTGCCAGCACCGGACAATGGGGGAGGGTAGGAGCTTTCTTT
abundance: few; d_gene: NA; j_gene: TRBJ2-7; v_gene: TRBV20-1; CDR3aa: CSARVGAVGRAYEQYF; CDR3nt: TGCAGTGCTAGAGTGGGGGCGGTTGGCCGCGCGTACGAGCAGTACTTC
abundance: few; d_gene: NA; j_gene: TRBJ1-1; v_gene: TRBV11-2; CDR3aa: CASSVTSRKNTEAFF; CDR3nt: TGTGCCAGCAGCGTAACTTCCCGGAAGAACACTGAAGCTTTCTTT
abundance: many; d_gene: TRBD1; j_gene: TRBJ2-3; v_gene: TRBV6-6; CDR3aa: CASGQGADTQYF; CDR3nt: TGTGCCAGCGGACAGGGAGCAGATACGCAGTATTTT
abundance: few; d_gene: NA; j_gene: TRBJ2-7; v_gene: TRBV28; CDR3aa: CATASEAKYF; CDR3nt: TGTGCCACCGCATCTGAGGCAAAGTACTTC
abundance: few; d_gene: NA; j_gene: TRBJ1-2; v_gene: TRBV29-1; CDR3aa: CSVDGGGGYTF; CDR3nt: TGCAGCGTTGACGGAGGAGGCGGCTACACCTTC
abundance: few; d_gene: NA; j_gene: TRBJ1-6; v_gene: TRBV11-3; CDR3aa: CASSPLGSINSPLHF; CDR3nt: TGTGCCAGCAGCCCCCTTGGGTCTATTAATTCACCCCTCCACTTT
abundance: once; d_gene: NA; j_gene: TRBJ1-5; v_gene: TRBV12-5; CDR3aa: CASGLENQPQHF; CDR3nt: TGTGCTAGTGGTTTGGAAAATCAGCCCCAGCATTTT
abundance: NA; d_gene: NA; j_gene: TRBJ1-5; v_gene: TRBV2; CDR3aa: CASSSDSVYQPQHF; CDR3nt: TGTGCCAGCAGTTCCGACAGCGTATATCAGCCCCAGCATTTT
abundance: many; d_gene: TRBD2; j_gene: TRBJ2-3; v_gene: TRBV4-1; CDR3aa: CASSQDLAGGTDTQYF; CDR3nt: TGCGCCAGCAGCCAAGATCTCGCGGGAGGGACAGATACGCAGTATTTT
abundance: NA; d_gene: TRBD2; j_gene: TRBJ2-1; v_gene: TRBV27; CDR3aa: CASSFSGRERNEQFF; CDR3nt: TGTGCCAGCAGTTTTAGCGGGAGGGAGAGGAATGAGCAGTTCTTC
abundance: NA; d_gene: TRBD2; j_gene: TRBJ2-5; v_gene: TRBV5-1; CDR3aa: CASSPTSGRPQRETQYF; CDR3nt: TGCGCCAGCAGCCCGACTAGCGGGAGGCCCCAAAGGGAGACCCAGTACTTC